The next 30 T cell receptor beta chains were all read from a single sample in a study of cytomegalovirus exposure and HLA in healthy donors. With 60 Vbeta and 13 Jbeta primers, the PCR was carried out. Clones were sequenced by immunoSEQ multiplex PCR, and TCRdb holds only the in-frame ones, with some missing. Among around 110,000 clones listed, 75% were seen once. Sequencing used PBMCs. These receptors originate from a woman aged 18-30 years in good health and CMV-seronegative.

The rearrangement links TRBV6-5 to TRBJ1-1; weak D call: TRBD1 (5 bases). V was shortened by 0 bases and J by 4 bases, with 15 bases between the two germline ends. This CDR3 is 16 amino acids long. Germline CDR1 and CDR2: MNHEY and SVGAGI. CDR3 DNA: TGTGCCAGCAGTTACTCGGGGGGGGAGGCGGGCACTGAAGCTTTCTTT. Encoded protein: CASSYSGGEAGTEAFF.

The chain combines TRBV6-6 with TRBJ1-2; the match to TRBD1 covers 9 bases. The CDR3 covers 14 residues. In germline, CDR1 is MNHNY, CDR2 SVGAGI (reference sequence). With 10 bases clipped from V and 0 bases from J, the junction kept 6 bases outside the gene matches. CDR3 bases: TGTGCCACCCGGGACAGGGCTTCTAACTATGGCTACACCTTC. Residues: CATRDRASNYGYTF.

In this sample, this clone turned up a few times. In nucleotides, the CDR3 is TGTGCCAGCAGTGAATTACAGAAAACTAATGAAAAACTGTTTTTT. This sequence encodes CASSELQKTNEKLFF. V is TRBV2 and J is TRBJ1-4; D remains ambiguous. Germline V gene lookup returns CDR1 SNHLY and CDR2 FYNNEI. The length of the CDR3 is 15 residues. Trimming shortened V by 2 bases and J by 1 base, and 8 bases separated the two germline ends.

J is TRBJ2-5 and V is TRBV4-1; maybe TRBD2 (5 bases). The ends were cut back, 4 bases at V and 3 bases at J, with 15 bases in the middle. The germline V gene has CDR1 MGHRA and CDR2 YSYEKL. The CDR3 sequence is 15 residues long. The CDR3 here is CASSLESRREETQYF. DNA for the CDR3: TGCGCCAGCAGCCTAGAGAGCCGGCGGGAAGAGACCCAGTACTTC.

This sequence joins TRBV4-1 and TRBJ2-5, with 8 bases aligning to TRBD2. This CDR3 is 19 amino acids long. J lost 2 bases, V lost 0 bases, and 14 bases had no gene match. Germline V gives CDR1 MGHRA, CDR2 YSYEKL. The DNA for the CDR3 is TGCGCCAGCAGCCAAGATCTCAGCGGGGGCCCTACTTTACAAGAGACCCAGTACTTC. This encodes CASSQDLSGGPTLQETQYF.

The genes are TRBV7-6 and TRBJ1-6; D gene uncertain. V lost 2 bases and J 0 bases, leaving 8 bases between the germline ends. Germline V lookup: CDR1 SGHVS, CDR2 FNYEAQ. The CDR3 is 16 residues long. The CDR3 loop is CASSLTQSSYNSPLHF. CDR3 DNA: TGTGCCAGCAGCTTAACACAGAGCTCCTATAATTCACCCCTCCACTTT.

This clone was seen only a few times. The rearrangement links TRBV28 to TRBJ2-7, with D unclear. Germline CDR1 reads MDHEN; CDR2 reads SYDVKM. Trimming took off 5 bases at V and 3 bases at J, with 2 bases between the two ends. CDR3 length equals 10 residues. In DNA form, the CDR3 reads TGTGCCAGCAGTCTCTACGAGCAGTACTTC. It encodes CASSLYEQYF.

This clone showed up just a few times. The chain has TRBV5-4 and TRBJ2-5; TRBD2 matches 7 bases. In germline, CDR1 is SGHNT, CDR2 YYREEE (reference sequence). The CDR3 runs 13 residues. V was clipped by 2 bases and J by 3 bases; unmatched bases: 1. CDR3 protein: CASSFGREETQYF. CDR3 sequence (DNA): TGTGCCAGCAGCTTTGGGAGGGAAGAGACCCAGTACTTC.

Only a few counts were recorded for this clone. The rearrangement joins TRBV6-1 to TRBJ1-1, with 7 bases that match TRBD1. CDR1 is MNHNS, CDR2 SASEGT, per germline. Trimming removed 6 bases from V and 1 base from J; junction bases left unmatched: 5. The CDR3 runs 14 residues. CDR3 DNA sequence: TGTGCCAGCAGAGAGACAGGGTGGAACACTGAAGCTTTCTTT. Translation: CASRETGWNTEAFF.

The J gene is TRBJ1-3, the V gene TRBV5-6; perhaps TRBD1 as D (5 bases). The V gene lost 5 bases and the J gene lost 2 bases, with 11 bases spanning the gap. The germline CDR1 and CDR2 sequences are SGHDT and YYEEEE. This CDR3 is built from 14 residues. CDR3 nucleotides: TGTGCCAGCAGACAGAGACAGACTGGAAACACCATATATTTT. It yields the protein CASRQRQTGNTIYF.

This clone has a handful of counts. V and J are TRBV7-9 and TRBJ1-1; TRBD1 is a possible D gene (5 bases). Germline lookup yields CDR1 SEHNR and CDR2 FQNEAQ (reference sequence). V lost 2 bases and J lost 10, with 11 bases in between. The CDR3 has 12 residues. As DNA, the CDR3 is TGTGCCAGCAGCTTAATGGGGGAGGCAGCTTTCTTT. Residues: CASSLMGEAAFF.

The rearrangement joins TRBV25-1 to TRBJ1-4; unclear D gene. Germline V gene data show CDR1 as MGHDK and CDR2 as SYGVNS. This CDR3 spans 15 amino acids. Trimming shortened V by 2 bases and J by 3 bases, and 10 bases separated the two germline ends. CDR3 sequence (DNA): TGTGCCAGCAGTGAAGGAGGCAGGCCTAATGAAAAACTGTTTTTT. Translating gives CASSEGGRPNEKLFF.

The chain employs TRBV28 and TRBJ1-1; D is possibly TRBD1 (6 bases). Trimming shortened V by 3 bases and J by 10 bases, and 15 bases separated the two germline ends. Looked up from germline, CDR1 is MDHEN and CDR2 is SYDVKM. The CDR3 has 13 amino acids. The CDR3 loop reads CASSFFDRPAAFF. The CDR3 nucleotides read TGTGCCAGCAGTTTTTTTGACAGGCCGGCAGCTTTCTTT.

To note about this clone: Since no conserved phenylalanine or tryptophan closes the CDR3, a read error is the likely cause. This chain uses TRBV2 with TRBJ1-5, with TRBD1 as a possible D gene (5 bases). The V and J ends lost 6 bases and 6 bases respectively, with 18 bases between them. Germline CDR1 SNHLY, CDR2 FYNNEI. The CDR3 spans 15 residues. Here the CDR3 reads CASSPPSAGGQPQHV. Here the CDR3 DNA reads TGTGCCAGCAGCCCCCCCTCTGCCGGGGGTCAGCCCCAGCATGTT.

The chain has TRBV9 and TRBJ2-7, with TRBD1 matching over 8 bases. CDR1 SGDLS and CDR2 YYNGEE come from the germline V gene. The CDR3 runs 15 residues. The junction had 7 bases not matched to a gene; V was cut back by 4 bases and J by 1 base. The CDR3 region is CASSFRTGPSYEQYF. In nucleotides, the CDR3 is TGTGCCAGCAGCTTTCGGACAGGGCCTTCCTACGAGCAGTACTTC. Combining the CDR3 with reference TRBV9 and TRBJ2-7 gives the whole variable domain DSGVTQTPKHLITATGQRVTLRCSPRSGDLSVYWYQQSLDQGLQFLIQYYNGEERAKGNILERFSAQQFPDLHSELNLSSLELGDSALYFCASSFRTGPSYEQYFGPGTRLTVT.

V usage is TRBV6-4 and J usage is TRBJ1-1; 10 positions agree with TRBD1. CDR3 size: 13 residues. Germline CDR1 reads MRHNA; CDR2 reads SNTAGT. J gave up 7 bases and V 6 bases, and 5 bases lay outside the gene matches. CDR3 nucleotide sequence: TGTGCCAGCAGCCAGGACAGGGGGAGTGAAGCTTTCTTT. Amino acids: CASSQDRGSEAFF.

V gene TRBV2 combines with J gene TRBJ1-1; TRBD1 matches at 8 bases. The germline gives CDR1 SNHLY, CDR2 FYNNEI. V was clipped by 6 bases and J by 7 bases; unmatched bases: 13. The CDR3 is made up of 15 amino acids. In nucleotides, the CDR3 is TGTGCCAGCAGCGCCGGGACAGGAGGGTTCGGTGAAGCTTTCTTT. Its translation is CASSAGTGGFGEAFF.

The chain couples TRBV7-9 to TRBJ1-1; 8 positions agree with TRBD1. This CDR3 contains 15 residues. J gave up 5 bases and V 4 bases, and 9 bases lay outside the gene matches. Germline lookup yields CDR1 SEHNR and CDR2 FQNEAQ (reference sequence). CDR3 nucleotide sequence: TGTGCCAGCAGCTCTCGCGGACAGGGTCGGACTGAAGCTTTCTTT. Residues: CASSSRGQGRTEAFF.

This clone was found a few times. The chain combines TRBV4-1 with TRBJ2-7; TRBD2 agrees at 8 bases. This CDR3 contains 16 residues. Trimming cost V 1 base and J 1 base; bases outside gene matches: 6. Germline CDR1 and CDR2: MGHRA and YSYEKL. The CDR3 sequence: CASSQARTSRSYEQYF. CDR3 nucleotides: TGCGCCAGCAGCCAAGCTAGGACTAGCAGGTCCTACGAGCAGTACTTC.

V and J are TRBV9 and TRBJ1-2; unclear D gene. The CDR3 spans 14 residues. CDR1 SGDLS and CDR2 YYNGEE come from the germline V gene. The V end was cut by 0 bases, the J end by 1 base, with 7 bases between. CDR3 DNA: TGTGCCAGCAGCGTAGCCACAGATAACTATGGCTACACCTTC. This gives the protein CASSVATDNYGYTF.

The chain joins TRBV28 to TRBJ2-2; 8 bases line up with TRBD1. Trimming at V came to 7 bases and at J to 5 bases, leaving 6 bases not matched to a gene. This CDR3 is 14 amino acids long. Per the germline V gene, CDR1 is MDHEN and CDR2 is SYDVKM. CDR3 protein: CASIGTGWTGELFF. CDR3 sequence (DNA): TGTGCCAGCATCGGGACAGGCTGGACCGGGGAGCTGTTTTTT.

There are a few counts of this clone. V gene TRBV6-1 combines with J gene TRBJ2-1; TRBD1 agrees at 8 bases. CDR1 and CDR2 (germline): MNHNS, SASEGT. V lost 9 bases, J lost 4 bases, and 8 bases stayed unmatched. This CDR3 is built from 14 residues. The CDR3 sequence: CASLQGDQYNEQFF. CDR3 DNA: TGTGCCAGTCTACAGGGGGATCAATACAATGAGCAGTTCTTC.

The gene calls are TRBV7-2 and TRBJ2-2; D uncertain. The V gene's germline CDR1 is SGHTA and CDR2 FQGNSA. This CDR3 comprises 13 residues. The V end lost 1 base, the J end lost 4 bases, and 4 bases lay between the germline ends. The CDR3 protein is CASSLDLTGELFF. DNA of the CDR3: TGTGCCAGCAGCTTAGATCTCACCGGGGAGCTGTTTTTT.

This chain joins TRBV7-2 and TRBJ2-7; the match to TRBD2 covers 7 bases. The CDR3 is 13 amino acids. J lost 0 bases, V lost 6 bases, and 2 bases had no gene match. In germline, CDR1 is SGHTA, CDR2 FQGNSA. The CDR3 bases are TGTGCCAGCAGTTGGGACTACTCCTACGAGCAGTACTTC. It is translated as CASSWDYSYEQYF.

The chain carries TRBV28 and TRBJ1-1, with D maybe TRBD1 (6 bases). V was clipped by 6 bases and J by 1 base, with 15 bases between them. Germline-derived CDR1 and CDR2 are MDHEN and SYDVKM. This CDR3 comprises 15 residues. The CDR3 DNA sequence: TGTGCCAGCAGGCGTACAGGGTCCCGGAACACTGAAGCTTTCTTT. Translated, it gives CASRRTGSRNTEAFF.

The genes are TRBV5-1 and TRBJ2-1; 10 bases line up with TRBD2. Germline lookup yields CDR1 SGHRS and CDR2 YFSETQ. This CDR3 is built from 17 residues. Trimming at V came to 2 bases and at J to 5 bases, leaving 10 bases not matched to a gene. CDR3 bases: TGCGCCAGCAGCTTCCGGATACTAGCGGGGCATAACAATGAGCAGTTCTTC. Protein: CASSFRILAGHNNEQFF.

The chain combines TRBV18 with TRBJ1-6; the D gene is possibly TRBD1 (6 bases). CDR3 length: 16 residues. Germline values: CDR1 KGHSH, CDR2 LQKENI. Trimming shortened V by 4 bases and J by 6 bases, and 16 bases separated the two germline ends. CDR3 nucleotide sequence: TGTGCCAGCTCACAAGACAGGATCCCTCCTAATTCACCCCTCCACTTT. Its protein product is CASSQDRIPPNSPLHF.

This clone was picked up a small number of times. This chain uses TRBV6-5 with TRBJ1-1, with D hard to call. V lost 5 bases and J 8 bases, leaving 15 bases between the germline ends. This CDR3 is 13 amino acids long. The V gene's germline CDR1 is MNHEY and CDR2 SVGAGI. This chain's CDR3 is CASSPDWRSEAFF. CDR3 DNA sequence: TGTGCCAGCAGTCCGGACTGGAGGTCGGAAGCTTTCTTT.

This chain uses TRBV13 with TRBJ1-2, with TRBD1 matching 10 bases. Germline V lookup: CDR1 PRHDT, CDR2 FYEKMQ (reference sequence). The trim removed 5 bases at V and 7 bases at J, leaving 4 bases unmatched. CDR3 length equals 13 residues. The CDR3 sequence is CASSETGGAGYTF. As DNA, the CDR3 is TGTGCCAGCAGCGAGACAGGGGGCGCTGGCTACACCTTC.

The chain is built from TRBV10-1 and TRBJ1-1; D is undetermined. The CDR3 totals 13 residues. The germline gives CDR1 WNHNN, CDR2 SYGVQD (reference sequence). The V end lost 0 bases, the J end lost 10 bases, and 12 bases lay between the germline ends. The CDR3: CASSESVATGAFF. CDR3 nucleotides: TGCGCCAGCAGTGAGTCTGTGGCAACGGGAGCTTTCTTT.